This paragraph reports one T cell receptor beta chain. Its antigen is still unknown. The data originate from a study of OX40 agonist ivuxolimab in advanced cancers. The wider study: Cohort: around 79% men, mean age approximately 60, aged about 23 to 80. Three partial responders included one hepatocellular carcinoma patient and two cutaneous melanoma patients. Study-wide points: Both CD4+ and CD8+ T cell populations in blood had undergone clonal expansion by week 6 at 0.1 to 3.0 mg/kg. The study found that CD8+ T cells averaged more expanded clones than CD4+.

With 1 base removed from V and 5 bases from J, the gap between germline ends came to 5 bases. This CDR3 has 12 amino acids. Germline CDR1 reads LGHNA; CDR2 reads YNFKEQ. Libraries were prepared by immunoSEQ multiplex PCR; TCRdb keeps only in-frame clonotypes and omits some of them. The sample records 70,000 or so clones, about 90% being singletons. The rearrangement joins TRBV4-2 to TRBJ1-1; unclear D gene. This receptor was taken from an adult with an advanced solid tumor such as melanoma, head and neck, liver or kidney cancer. Sequenced material: CD4+ or CD8+ T cells sorted from blood, taken in a trial of the OX40 agonist ivuxolimab. The CDR3 loop reads CASSQVGTEAFF. The CDR3 bases are TGTGCCAGCAGCCAAGTGGGGACTGAAGCTTTCTTT.